The clone carrying this T cell receptor (beta chain) was seen many times. The antigen is not known. Via MiXCR, TCRdb re-called the 5' RACE reads, giving one row per CDR3 protein. The table has 100,000 to 150,000 distinct CDR3 sequences, 7.4% seen once. These data belong to a study of T cells after yellow fever vaccination. Findings and caveats of the study: Researchers cautioned that FACS-sorted repertoires could harbor abundant clonotypes contaminating from the bulk population. Reappearing after the booster were most of the clones from primary vaccination (around 95% CD4, 88% CD8).

The sample consisted of CD4+ T cells sorted from PBMCs, taken 10 days after the first yellow fever vaccination. The source is a man between 18 and 29 years old who received the YFV17D yellow fever vaccine.

The DNA of the CDR3 is TGCGCCAGCAGCTTGCCGGACAGGGTTGAGACCCAGTACTTC. Encoded protein: CASSLPDRVETQYF. V and J are TRBV5-1 and TRBJ2-5, with TRBD1 identical over 8 bases. Germline V CDR1 and CDR2: SGHRS, YFSETQ. The CDR3 covers 14 residues. V was clipped by 1 base and J by 5 bases; unmatched bases: 4.